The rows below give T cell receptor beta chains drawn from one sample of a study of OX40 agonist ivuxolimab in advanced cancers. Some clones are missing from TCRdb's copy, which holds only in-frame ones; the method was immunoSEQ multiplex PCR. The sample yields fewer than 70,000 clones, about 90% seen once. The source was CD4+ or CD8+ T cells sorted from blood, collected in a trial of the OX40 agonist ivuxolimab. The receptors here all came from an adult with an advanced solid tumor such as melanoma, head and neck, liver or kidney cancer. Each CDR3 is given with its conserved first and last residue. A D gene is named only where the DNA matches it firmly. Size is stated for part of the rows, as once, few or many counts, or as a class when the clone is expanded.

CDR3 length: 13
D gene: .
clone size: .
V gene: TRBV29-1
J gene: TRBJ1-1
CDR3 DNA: TGCAGCGCACTGGATCGGGGTGTCGCTGAAGCTTTCTTT
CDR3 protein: CSALDRGVAEAFF

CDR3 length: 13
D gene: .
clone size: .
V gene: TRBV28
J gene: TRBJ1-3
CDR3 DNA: TGTGCCAGCAGGGACAACACTGGAAACACCATATATTTT
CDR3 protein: CASRDNTGNTIYF

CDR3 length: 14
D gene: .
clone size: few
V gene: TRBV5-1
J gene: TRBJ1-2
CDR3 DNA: TGCGCCAGCAGCTTGGCAGTAGCTAACTATGGCTACACCTTC
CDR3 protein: CASSLAVANYGYTF

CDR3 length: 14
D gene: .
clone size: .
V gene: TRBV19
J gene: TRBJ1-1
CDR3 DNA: TGTGCCAGTACCGGGGGTAGTCAGAACACTGAAGCTTTCTTT
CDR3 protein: CASTGGSQNTEAFF

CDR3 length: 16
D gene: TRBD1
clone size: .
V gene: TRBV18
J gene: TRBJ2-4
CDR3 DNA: TGTGCCAGCTCACCACCTCGGACAGGGAAGTCAAACATTCAGTACTTC
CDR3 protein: CASSPPRTGKSNIQYF

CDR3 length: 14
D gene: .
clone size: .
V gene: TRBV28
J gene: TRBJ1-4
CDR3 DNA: TGTGCCAGCAGCTTGGAGGCAAGTGGTGAAAAACTGTTTTTT
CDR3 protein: CASSLEASGEKLFF

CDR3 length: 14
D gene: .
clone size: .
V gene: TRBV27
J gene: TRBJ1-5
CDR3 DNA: TGTGCCAGCAGCCGGGGGTATAGCAATCAGCCCCAGCATTTT
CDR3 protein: CASSRGYSNQPQHF

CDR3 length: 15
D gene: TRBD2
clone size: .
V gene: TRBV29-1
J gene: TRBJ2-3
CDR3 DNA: TGCAGCGTTGACAGACTAGCAGCCAGCACAGATACGCAGTATTTT
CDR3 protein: CSVDRLAASTDTQYF

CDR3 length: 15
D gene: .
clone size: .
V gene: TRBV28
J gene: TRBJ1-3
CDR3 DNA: TGTGCCAGCAGTTACGGCGGGGGGCGGAGAAACACCATATATTTT
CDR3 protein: CASSYGGGRRNTIYF

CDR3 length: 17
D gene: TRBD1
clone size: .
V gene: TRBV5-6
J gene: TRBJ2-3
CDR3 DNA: TGTGCCAGCAGCTACCCGAGGACAGGACTTAGCACAGATACGCAGTATTTT
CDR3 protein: CASSYPRTGLSTDTQYF

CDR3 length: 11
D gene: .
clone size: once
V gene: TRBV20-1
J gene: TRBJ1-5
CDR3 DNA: TGCAGTGCTAGTCGCGGACAGCCCCAGCATTTT
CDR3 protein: CSASRGQPQHF

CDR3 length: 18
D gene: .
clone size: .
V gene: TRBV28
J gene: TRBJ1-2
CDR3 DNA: TGTGCCAGCAGTTTAGGAGGGGCGGTGGGAAACCTCAACTATGGCTACACCTTC
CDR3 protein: CASSLGGAVGNLNYGYTF

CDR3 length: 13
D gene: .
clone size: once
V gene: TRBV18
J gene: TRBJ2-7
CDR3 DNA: TGTGCCAGCTCAACGGGGATCTCGTACGAGCAGTACTTC
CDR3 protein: CASSTGISYEQYF

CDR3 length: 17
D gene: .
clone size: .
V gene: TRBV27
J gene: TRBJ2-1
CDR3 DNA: TGTGCCAGCAGTCCCCAAATCCACCGAGGGAGTGGGCATGAGCAGTTCTTC
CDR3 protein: CASSPQIHRGSGHEQFF

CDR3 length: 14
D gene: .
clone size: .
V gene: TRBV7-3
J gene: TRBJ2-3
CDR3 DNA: TGTGCCAGCAGCTTCGCGGGGCCCACAGATACGCAGTATTTT
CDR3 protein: CASSFAGPTDTQYF

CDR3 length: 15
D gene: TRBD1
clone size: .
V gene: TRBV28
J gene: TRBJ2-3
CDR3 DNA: TGTGCCAGCAGTTTATTTGGACAGGGCACAGATACGCAGTATTTT
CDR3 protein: CASSLFGQGTDTQYF

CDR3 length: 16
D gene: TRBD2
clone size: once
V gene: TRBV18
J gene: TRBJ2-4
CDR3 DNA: TGTGCCAGCTCACCAACAGCGGGAGTAAGGGAAAACATTCAGTACTTC
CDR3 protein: CASSPTAGVRENIQYF

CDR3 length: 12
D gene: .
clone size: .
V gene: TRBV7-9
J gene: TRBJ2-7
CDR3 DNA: TGTGCCAGCAGCTCCAGGGGTTACGAGCAGTACTTC
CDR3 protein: CASSSRGYEQYF

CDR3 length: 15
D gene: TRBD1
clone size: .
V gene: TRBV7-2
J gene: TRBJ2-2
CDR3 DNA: TGTGCCAGCAGCTTTTCCGGACAGGGGTCCGGGGAGCTGTTTTTT
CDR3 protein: CASSFSGQGSGELFF

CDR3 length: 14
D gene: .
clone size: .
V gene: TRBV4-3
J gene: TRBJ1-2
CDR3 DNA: TGCGCCAGCAGCCAAGAGCCGGGATCCTATGGCTACACCTTC
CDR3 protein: CASSQEPGSYGYTF

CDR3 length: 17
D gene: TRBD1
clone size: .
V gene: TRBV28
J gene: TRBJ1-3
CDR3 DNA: TGTGCCAGCAGTTCGCCAGGGGACAGGGAACTTGGAAACACCATATATTTT
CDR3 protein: CASSSPGDRELGNTIYF

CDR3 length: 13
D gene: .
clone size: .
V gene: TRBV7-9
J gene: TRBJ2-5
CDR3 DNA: TGTGCCAGCAGCTTCGGGGGAGAAGAGACCCAGTACTTC
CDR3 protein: CASSFGGEETQYF

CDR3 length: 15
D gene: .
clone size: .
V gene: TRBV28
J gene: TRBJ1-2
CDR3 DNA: TGTGCCAGCAGGTCCCCAGGCGGGGCGAGCTATGGCTACACCTTC
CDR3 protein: CASRSPGGASYGYTF

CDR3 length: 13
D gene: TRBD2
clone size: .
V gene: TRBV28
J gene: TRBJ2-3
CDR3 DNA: TGTGCAACTAGCGGGAGGAGCCCAGATACGCAGTATTTT
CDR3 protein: CATSGRSPDTQYF

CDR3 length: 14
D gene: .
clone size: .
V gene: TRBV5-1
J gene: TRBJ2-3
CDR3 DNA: TGCGCCAGCAGCCCGGAGGGGGCTCTCGTCACGCAGTATTTT
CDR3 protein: CASSPEGALVTQYF

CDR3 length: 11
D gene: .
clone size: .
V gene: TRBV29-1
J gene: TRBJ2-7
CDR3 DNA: TGCAGCGTTGCGGGGACTCTCGAGCAGTACTTC
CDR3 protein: CSVAGTLEQYF

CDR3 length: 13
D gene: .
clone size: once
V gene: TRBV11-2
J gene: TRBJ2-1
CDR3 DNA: TGTGCCAGCAGCTTCAAGATGTCCAATGAGCAGTTCTTC
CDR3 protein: CASSFKMSNEQFF

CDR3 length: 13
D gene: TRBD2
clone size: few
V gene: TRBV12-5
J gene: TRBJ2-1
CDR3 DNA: TGTGCTAGTGGTTTAGTGGGGAGGGATGAGCAGTTCTTC
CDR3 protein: CASGLVGRDEQFF

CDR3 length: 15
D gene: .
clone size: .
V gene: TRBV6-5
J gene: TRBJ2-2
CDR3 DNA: TGTGCCAGCAGTTACTCGTGGTTAAACACCGGGGAGCTGTTTTTT
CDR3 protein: CASSYSWLNTGELFF

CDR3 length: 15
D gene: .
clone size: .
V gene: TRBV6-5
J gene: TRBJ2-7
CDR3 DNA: TGTGCCAGCAGTTACTTCCTGACAGGGAGGTACGAGCAGTACTTC
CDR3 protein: CASSYFLTGRYEQYF

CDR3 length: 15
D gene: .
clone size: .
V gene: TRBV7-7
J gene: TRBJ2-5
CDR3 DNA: TGTGCTAGCAGCTTAGGGGGGGGTTTCCAAGAGACCCAGTACTTC
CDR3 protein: CASSLGGGFQETQYF

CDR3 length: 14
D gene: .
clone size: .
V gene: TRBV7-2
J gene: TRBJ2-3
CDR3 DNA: TGTGCCAGCAGCTTAGATTCCAGCACAGATACGCAGTATTTT
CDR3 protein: CASSLDSSTDTQYF

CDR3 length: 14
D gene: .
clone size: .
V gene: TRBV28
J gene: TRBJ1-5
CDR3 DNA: TGTGCCAGCAGTTCGGGGACAAGGGCCGGGCCCCAGCATTTT
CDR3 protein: CASSSGTRAGPQHF

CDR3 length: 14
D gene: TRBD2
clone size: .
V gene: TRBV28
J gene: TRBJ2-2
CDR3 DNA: TGTGCCAGCAGTCGGGGACTAGTCACCGGGGAGCTGTTTTTT
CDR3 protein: CASSRGLVTGELFF

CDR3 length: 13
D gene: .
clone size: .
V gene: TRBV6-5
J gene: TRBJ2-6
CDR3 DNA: TGTGCCAGCAGTTACACCTTGAGGGGGGGCCTGACTTTC
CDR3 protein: CASSYTLRGGLTF

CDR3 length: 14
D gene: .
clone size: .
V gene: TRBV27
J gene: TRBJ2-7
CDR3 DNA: TGTGCCAGCAGTCCTCGGGCCAACTCCTACGAGCAGTACTTC
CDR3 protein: CASSPRANSYEQYF

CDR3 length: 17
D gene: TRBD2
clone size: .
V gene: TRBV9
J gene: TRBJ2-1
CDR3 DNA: TGTGCCAGCAGCATGCGGACTAGCGGGAGGGGATACAATGAGCAGTTCTTC
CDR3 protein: CASSMRTSGRGYNEQFF

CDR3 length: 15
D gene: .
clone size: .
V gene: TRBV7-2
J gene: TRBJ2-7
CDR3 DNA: TGTGCCAGCAGCGGGGGGGCAGAAAGCTCCTACGAGCAGTACTTC
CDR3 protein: CASSGGAESSYEQYF

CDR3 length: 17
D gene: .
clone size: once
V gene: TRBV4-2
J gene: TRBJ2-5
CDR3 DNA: TGTGCCAGCAGCCGATTGGGGGCGGGAGATTCACAAGAGACCCAGTACTTC
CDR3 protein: CASSRLGAGDSQETQYF

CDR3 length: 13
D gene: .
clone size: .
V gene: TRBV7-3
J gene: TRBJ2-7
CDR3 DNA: TGTGCCAGCAGCTTAGGCCGCTCCTACGAGCAGTACTTC
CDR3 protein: CASSLGRSYEQYF

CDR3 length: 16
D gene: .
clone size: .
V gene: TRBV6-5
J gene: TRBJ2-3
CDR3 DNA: TGTGCCAGCAGTTACTTCGGGCAGGCGAGCACAGATACGCAGTATTTT
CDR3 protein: CASSYFGQASTDTQYF

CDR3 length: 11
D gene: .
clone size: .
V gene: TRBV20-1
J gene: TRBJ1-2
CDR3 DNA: TGCAGTGCTAGGGGTGGCTATGGCTACACCTTC
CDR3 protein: CSARGGYGYTF

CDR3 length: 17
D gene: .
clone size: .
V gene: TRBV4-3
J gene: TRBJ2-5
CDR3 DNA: TGCGCCAGCAGCCAAGATTTCCAAATGGGGTCCCAAGAGACCCAGTACTTC
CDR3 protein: CASSQDFQMGSQETQYF

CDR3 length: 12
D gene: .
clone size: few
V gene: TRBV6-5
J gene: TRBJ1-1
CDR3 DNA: TGTGCCAGCAGCAACGGAAACACTGAAGCTTTCTTT
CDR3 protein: CASSNGNTEAFF

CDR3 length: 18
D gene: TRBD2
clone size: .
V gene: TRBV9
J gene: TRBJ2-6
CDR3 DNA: TGTGCCAGCAGCAGGCGGGAGGGTAAACGCTCTGGGGCCAACGTCCTGACTTTC
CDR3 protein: CASSRREGKRSGANVLTF

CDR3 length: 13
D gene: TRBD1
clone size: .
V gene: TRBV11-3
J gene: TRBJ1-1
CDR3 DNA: TGTGCCAGCAGCTTTACAGGGGCCGCTGAAGCTTTCTTT
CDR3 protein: CASSFTGAAEAFF

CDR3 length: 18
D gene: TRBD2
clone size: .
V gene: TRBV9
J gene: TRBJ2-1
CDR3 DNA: TGTGCCAGCAGCGTAGCAACCGCAAGCGGGAGGGCCGGGAATGAGCAGTTCTTC
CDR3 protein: CASSVATASGRAGNEQFF

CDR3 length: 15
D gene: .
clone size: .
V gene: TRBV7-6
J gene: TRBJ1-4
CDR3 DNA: TGTGCCAGCAGCTTAGGACTTGCAACTAATGAAAAACTGTTTTTT
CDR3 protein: CASSLGLATNEKLFF

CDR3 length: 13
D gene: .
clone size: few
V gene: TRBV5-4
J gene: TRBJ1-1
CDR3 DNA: TGTGCCAGCAGAAAAACAAGGGACGCTGAAGCTTTCTTT
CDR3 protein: CASRKTRDAEAFF

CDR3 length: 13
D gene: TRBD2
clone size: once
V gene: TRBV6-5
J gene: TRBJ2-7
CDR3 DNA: TGTGCCGCCCGACGGACGGGAGGGTACGAGCAGTACTTC
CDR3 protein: CAARRTGGYEQYF

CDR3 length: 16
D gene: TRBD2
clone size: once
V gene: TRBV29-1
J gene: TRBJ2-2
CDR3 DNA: TGCAGCGTTGGTGGTGGGAGGGCCGAGGGAACCGGGGAGCTGTTTTTT
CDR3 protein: CSVGGGRAEGTGELFF

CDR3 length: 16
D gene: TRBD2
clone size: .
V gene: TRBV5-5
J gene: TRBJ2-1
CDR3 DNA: TGTGCCAGCAGCTGGATGACTAGCGGGCCTAACAATGAGCAGTTCTTC
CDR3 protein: CASSWMTSGPNNEQFF

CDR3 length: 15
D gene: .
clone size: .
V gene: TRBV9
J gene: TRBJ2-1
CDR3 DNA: TGTGCCAGCAGCCGGAGGTCTCATTCGGGCAATGAGCAGTTCTTC
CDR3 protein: CASSRRSHSGNEQFF

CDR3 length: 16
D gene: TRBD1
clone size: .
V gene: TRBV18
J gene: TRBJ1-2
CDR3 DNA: TGTGCCAGCTCACCCCGTTCGGACAGGGGAAACTATGGCTACACCTTC
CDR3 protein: CASSPRSDRGNYGYTF

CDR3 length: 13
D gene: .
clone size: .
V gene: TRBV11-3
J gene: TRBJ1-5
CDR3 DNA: TGTGCCAGCAGCTTAGCTGGGGTTCAGCCCCAGCATTTT
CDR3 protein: CASSLAGVQPQHF